The TCR beta chain under discussion was sequenced for a study of human T cells and chemical hapten exposure. General observations from the study: DPC sensitization produced no change in TCRs with frequency above 1 in 1000.

This clonotype showed up just a few times. The target antigen is unknown. The time point was: healthy volunteer bleed at 6 weeks. Unfractionated whole blood yielded the extracted total RNA. The germline gives CDR1 SGHRS, CDR2 YFSETQ. This CDR3 contains 16 residues. V lost 3 bases and J 5 bases, leaving 19 bases between the germline ends. It was the library that attached unique molecular identifiers to individual cDNA molecules. In TCRdb, the RACE reads were re-called with MiXCR into one record per CDR3 protein. The sample carries roughly 75,000 distinct CDR3 sequences, approximately 8.6% recorded once. V usage is TRBV5-1 and J usage is TRBJ2-3; tentatively, D is TRBD1 (6 bases). The sample taken for sequencing was whole blood. This receptor was obtained from a female donor in good health. Some clones in this sample may be carry-over from other donors' samples. The CDR3 sequence: CASSSATGKPLDTQYF. CDR3 coding DNA: TGCGCCAGCAGCTCCGCTACAGGGAAGCCCCTAGATACGCAGTATTTT.